The 18 T cell receptor beta chains listed next were all sequenced from one sample in a study of cytomegalovirus exposure and HLA in healthy donors. The primer mix had 60 Vbeta and 13 Jbeta primers. Data came from immunoSEQ multiplex PCR; TCRdb stores just in-frame clones and leaves some out. The repertoire holds about 130,000 clones, 65% to 75% seen once, with 4% in the top ten. Sequenced material: PBMCs. These receptors originate from a man aged 35 to 55 in good health and CMV-seropositive.

V and J are TRBV7-9 and TRBJ1-4; a weak D match, TRBD1 (6 bases). V gave up 1 base and J gave up 7 bases, with 13 bases separating them. The CDR3 is made up of 15 amino acids. Germline CDR1 and CDR2: SEHNR and FQNEAQ (reference sequence). DNA for the CDR3: TGTGCCAGCAGCTTAGGAACAGGGCTCGGTGAAAAACTGTTTTTT. It encodes CASSLGTGLGEKLFF.

This clone appeared a few times. V is TRBV18 and J is TRBJ2-2; D is uncertain. Trimming took 3 bases from V and 1 from J, leaving 9 bases between them. Germline V gene lookup returns CDR1 KGHSH and CDR2 LQKENI. This CDR3 comprises 15 residues. The CDR3, as DNA: TGTGCCAGCTCACCGCAACTAATGAACACCGGGGAGCTGTTTTTT. This gives the protein CASSPQLMNTGELFF.

This clone was seen only once. The CDR3 sequence: CASSRDRGQSGYTF. CDR3 DNA sequence: TGCGCCAGCAGCCGTGATAGGGGGCAAAGTGGCTACACCTTC. The chain recombines TRBV5-1 with TRBJ1-2; 7 bases are shared with TRBD1. V shed 4 bases, J shed 7 bases, and the junction held 10 bases outside the gene matches. The CDR3 totals 14 residues. Germline V lookup: CDR1 SGHRS, CDR2 YFSETQ.

V usage is TRBV5-1 and J usage is TRBJ1-4; 9 nucleotides align to TRBD1. This CDR3 has 14 amino acids. Germline lookup yields CDR1 SGHRS and CDR2 YFSETQ. Trimming at V came to 4 bases and at J to 10 bases, leaving 8 bases not matched to a gene. In DNA, the CDR3 is TGCGCCAGCAGCCGGGGACAGGGCGGCGGAAAACTGTTTTTT. As protein: CASSRGQGGGKLFF.

The V gene is TRBV9, the J gene TRBJ2-3; 12 bases line up with TRBD2. CDR1 SGDLS and CDR2 YYNGEE come from the germline V gene. V dropped 2 bases and J dropped 2; count of bases not matched to a gene: 12. The CDR3 is made up of 19 amino acids. CDR3 bases: TGTGCCAGCAGCGTCCGTCGGGCTAGCGGGGGGGCCCACACAGATACGCAGTATTTT. It specifies CASSVRRASGGAHTDTQYF. Based on the CDR3 plus reference TRBV9 and TRBJ2-3, the full variable domain is DSGVTQTPKHLITATGQRVTLRCSPRSGDLSVYWYQQSLDQGLQFLIQYYNGEERAKGNILERFSAQQFPDLHSELNLSSLELGDSALYFCASSVRRASGGAHTDTQYFGPGTRLTVL.

This clone has a handful of counts. The chain carries TRBV6-5 and TRBJ1-1; 7 bases are a match to TRBD1. The CDR3 is made up of 16 amino acids. Germline V gives CDR1 MNHEY, CDR2 SVGAGI. Trimming removed 2 bases from V and 6 bases from J; junction bases left unmatched: 12. CDR3 residues: CASSYAPDRVRAEAFF. The CDR3 region has the DNA TGTGCCAGCAGTTACGCCCCTGACAGGGTACGGGCTGAAGCTTTCTTT.

The chain couples TRBV5-1 to TRBJ1-5; D not resolved. Germline V gene sequence: CDR1 SGHRS, CDR2 YFSETQ. CDR3 length: 11 residues. The ends were cut back, 6 bases at V and 11 bases at J, with 12 bases in the middle. The CDR3 region has the DNA TGCGCCAGCAAAATATCCGGGGCCCAGCATTTT. Protein sequence: CASKISGAQHF.

The chain carries TRBV5-1 and TRBJ2-2; D might be TRBD2 (5 bases). Looked up from germline, CDR1 is SGHRS and CDR2 is YFSETQ. The V end lost 0 bases, the J end lost 0 bases, and 9 bases lay between the germline ends. This CDR3 has 16 amino acids. The CDR3 nucleotides are TGCGCCAGCAGCTTGGGAGCGGCCGCGAACACCGGGGAGCTGTTTTTT. Amino acids: CASSLGAAANTGELFF.

The chain joins TRBV10-3 to TRBJ2-7, with 11 bases that match TRBD2. Germline V gene sequence: CDR1 ENHRY, CDR2 SYGVKD. The ends lost 6 bases at V and 4 bases at J; junction bases unmatched: 2. The CDR3 is 13 amino acids. The CDR3 region is CAIRGLAVYEQYF. In DNA, the CDR3 is TGTGCCATCAGGGGACTAGCGGTTTACGAGCAGTACTTC.

This clone was recorded a few times. The DNA for the CDR3 is TGTGCCGGATCAAACGACCGAGGGTACAATGAGCAGTTCTTC. Its translation: CAGSNDRGYNEQFF. The chain joins TRBV2 to TRBJ2-1; TRBD2 is a possible D gene (5 bases). Germline V CDR1 and CDR2: SNHLY, FYNNEI. The germline V and J ends were trimmed by 11 bases and 4 bases, with 18 bases remaining between them. The CDR3 loop spans 14 amino acids.

This clone was detected once. The CDR3 nucleotides are TGTGCCAGCAGCGCTCCGGGACAGGGGGTTGGCACAGATACGCAGTATTTT. Its protein product is CASSAPGQGVGTDTQYF. The V call is TRBV7-9, the J call TRBJ2-3, with TRBD1 matching 11 bases. The junction had 8 bases not matched to a gene; V was cut back by 5 bases and J by 1 base. The germline CDR1 and CDR2 sequences are SEHNR and FQNEAQ (reference sequence). The CDR3 length is 17 residues.

The V call is TRBV7-6, the J call TRBJ2-7, with 9 nucleotides matching TRBD1. Germline CDR1 reads SGHVS; CDR2 reads FNYEAQ. This CDR3 region has 14 residues. V was pared by 5 bases and J by 5 bases, with 7 bases of the junction left unmatched. The CDR3 DNA is TGTGCCAGCAGCCTTACAGGGGGCAGGAACGAGCAGTACTTC. Amino acids: CASSLTGGRNEQYF.

J is TRBJ1-3 and V is TRBV30; D unresolved. CDR1 GTSNPN and CDR2 SVGIG come from the germline V gene (reference sequence). Trimming cost V 1 base and J 0 bases, with 10 bases left between them. The length of the CDR3 is 15 residues. The CDR3 DNA is TGTGCCTGGAGTGGCCAGGCCTTCTCTGGAAACACCATATATTTT. Encoded protein: CAWSGQAFSGNTIYF.

The chain recombines TRBV7-2 with TRBJ2-1; D might be TRBD1 (5 bases). This CDR3 comprises 15 residues. V was cut by 6 bases and J by 9 bases, with 21 bases left in between. Germline V lookup: CDR1 SGHTA, CDR2 FQGNSA. Here the CDR3 reads CASSSRGSQSSEQFF. The CDR3 nucleotides are TGTGCCAGCAGTTCAAGGGGATCCCAAAGTAGTGAGCAGTTCTTC.

V usage is TRBV6-5 and J usage is TRBJ1-1; D remains ambiguous. In germline, CDR1 is MNHEY, CDR2 SVGAGI. V was trimmed by 5 bases and J by 1 base, leaving 5 bases between them. CDR3 length: 12 residues. This CDR3 reads CASSRGNTEAFF. CDR3 coding DNA: TGTGCCAGCAGTCGCGGGAACACTGAAGCTTTCTTT.

The rearrangement links TRBV7-8 to TRBJ1-4, with D possibly matching TRBD1 (5 bases). Germline CDR1 SGHVS, CDR2 FQNEAQ. The V end was cut by 3 bases, the J end by 5 bases, with 13 bases between. The CDR3 length is 15 residues. This chain's CDR3 is CASSLRGRLNEKLFF. The CDR3 region has the DNA TGTGCCAGCAGCTTGCGGGGACGCCTCAATGAAAAACTGTTTTTT.

V usage is TRBV6-5 and J usage is TRBJ1-4, with a weak D call TRBD1 (6 bases). The germline gives CDR1 MNHEY, CDR2 SVGAGI. The CDR3 length is 15 residues. Trimming shortened V by 8 bases and J by 4 bases, and 17 bases separated the two germline ends. The CDR3 protein is CASGSGTRLNEKLFF. The CDR3, as DNA: TGTGCCAGCGGCTCCGGGACAAGACTTAATGAAAAACTGTTTTTT.

The chain links TRBV11-2 to TRBJ1-2, with TRBD1 matching over 9 bases. The J segment lost 8 bases and the V segment lost 5 bases, leaving 6 bases of the junction unmatched. CDR1 and CDR2 from the germline V gene are SGHAT and FQNNGV. This CDR3 has 13 amino acids. CDR3 DNA sequence: TGTGCCAGCAGCCACGGACAGGGGAACGGCTACACCTTC. It codes for CASSHGQGNGYTF.